This section outlines one T cell receptor (beta chain) sequence together with its context. Its antigen is still unknown. No clone much larger than this one lies a single base away; base qualities are absent. The CDR3 runs 16 amino acids, cysteine and phenylalanine included. The only DNA kept is the CDR3, 48 bases in frame from the first base. The data stem from a study of control samples from healthy donors and cancer patients (dated by TCRdb to the early 2020s). Library prep was done by the immunoSEQ multiplex PCR assay. This is the immuneACCESS table as TCRdb keeps it, with only in-frame sequences that have V and J called. A part of the clones is gone; compared with another copy, unresolved V genes explain less than half, and the rest is unexplained. Here the sample has tens of thousands of clones; 85% occur a single time. The biggest ten clones account for roughly 5.1% of the sample.

What was sequenced was blood. The chain uses TRBV12-1 and TRBJ2-1; the table's TRBD2 call for D was not verified on the DNA. TRBV12-1 is classified as a pseudogene. The source is a man in his forties in good health. Read as DNA, the sequence is TGTGCCAGCAGCTTGGGCCCGGCACGAGGGCACAATGAGCAGTTCTTC. Its translation is CASSLGPARGHNEQFF.